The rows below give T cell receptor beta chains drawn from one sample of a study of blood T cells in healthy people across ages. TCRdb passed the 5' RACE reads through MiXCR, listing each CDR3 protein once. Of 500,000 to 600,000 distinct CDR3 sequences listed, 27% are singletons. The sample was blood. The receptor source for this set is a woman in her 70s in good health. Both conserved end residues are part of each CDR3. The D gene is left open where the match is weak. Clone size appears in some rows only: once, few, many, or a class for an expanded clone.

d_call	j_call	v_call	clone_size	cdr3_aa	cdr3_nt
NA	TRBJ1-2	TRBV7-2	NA	CASSLEPGKGYTF	TGTGCCAGCAGCTTAGAGCCAGGGAAGGGCTACACCTTC
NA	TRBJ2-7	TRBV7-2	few	CASSFGSWGLEQYF	TGTGCCAGCAGCTTCGGTAGCTGGGGGTTGGAGCAGTACTTC
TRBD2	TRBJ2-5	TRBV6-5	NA	CASSYAGGKETQYF	TGTGCCAGCAGTTACGCGGGAGGAAAAGAGACCCAGTACTTC
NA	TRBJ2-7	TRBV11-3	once	CASTGPAYEQYF	TGTGCCAGCACCGGGCCAGCCTACGAGCAGTACTTC
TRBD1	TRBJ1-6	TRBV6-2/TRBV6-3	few	CASSYSQGANSPLHF	TGTGCCAGCAGTTACTCTCAGGGGGCCAATTCACCCCTCCACTTT
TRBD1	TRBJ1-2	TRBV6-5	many	CASREEGARGYTF	TGTGCCAGCAGGGAGGAGGGGGCGCGAGGCTACACCTTC
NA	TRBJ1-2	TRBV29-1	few	CSVESVGVGYTF	TGCAGCGTTGAAAGCGTGGGGGTTGGCTACACCTTC
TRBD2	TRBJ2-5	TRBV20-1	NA	CSARDKGGPGGETQYF	TGCAGTGCTAGAGATAAAGGAGGCCCGGGGGGGGAGACCCAGTACTTC
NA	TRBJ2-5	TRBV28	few	CASSAPAGRQETQYF	TGTGCCAGCAGCGCCCCGGCAGGGAGACAAGAGACCCAATACTTC
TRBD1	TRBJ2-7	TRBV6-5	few	CASSYSGQSSYEQYF	TGTGCCAGCAGTTACTCGGGACAGAGCTCCTACGAGCAGTACTTC
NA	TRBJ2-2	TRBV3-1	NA	CASSQGKGGSTGELFF	TGTGCCAGCAGCCAAGGAAAGGGGGGTAGCACCGGGGAGCTGTTTTTT
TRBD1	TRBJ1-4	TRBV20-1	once	CSAKQGDEKLFF	TGCAGTGCTAAACAGGGGGATGAAAAACTGTTTTTT
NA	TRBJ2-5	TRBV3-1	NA	CASSRRPTILQETQYF	TGTGCCAGCAGCCGACGCCCAACTATTCTCCAAGAGACCCAGTACTTC
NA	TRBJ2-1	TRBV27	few	CASSFPVRQQFF	TGTGCCAGCAGTTTCCCCGTCCGGCAGCAGTTCTTC
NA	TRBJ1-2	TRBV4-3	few	CASSQVQGYGYTF	TGCGCCAGCAGCCAAGTTCAGGGCTATGGCTACACCTTC
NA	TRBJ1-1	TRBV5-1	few	CASSTGSRAGDTEAFF	TGCGCCAGCAGCACGGGTTCGAGGGCGGGAGACACTGAAGCTTTCTTT
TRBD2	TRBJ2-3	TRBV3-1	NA	CASSLVTGTSGGASNTQYF	TGTGCCAGCAGCCTAGTCACCGGGACTAGCGGGGGGGCCTCAAATACGCAGTATTTT
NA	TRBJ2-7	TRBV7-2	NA	CASSSLTSSYEQYF	TGTGCCAGCAGCTCCTTGACTAGCTCCTACGAGCAGTACTTC
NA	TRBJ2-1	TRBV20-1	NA	CSARTNWGNEQFF	TGCAGTGCTCGGACGAACTGGGGCAATGAGCAGTTCTTC
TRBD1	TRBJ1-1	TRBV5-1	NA	CASSVSTGGNTEAFF	TGCGCCAGCAGCGTATCCACAGGGGGCAACACTGAAGCTTTCTTT
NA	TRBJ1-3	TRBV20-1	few	CSAHAGGAGNTIYF	TGCAGTGCCCATGCCGGGGGAGCTGGAAACACCATATATTTT
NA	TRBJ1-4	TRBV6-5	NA	CASTRPGEKLFF	TGTGCCAGCACCCGCCCGGGTGAAAAACTGTTTTTT
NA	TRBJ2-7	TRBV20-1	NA	CSAPWQGTPYEQYF	TGCAGTGCTCCCTGGCAGGGGACCCCCTACGAGCAGTACTTC
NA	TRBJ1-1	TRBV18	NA	CASSPSTANTEAFF	TGTGCCAGCTCACCAAGCACAGCGAACACTGAAGCTTTCTTT
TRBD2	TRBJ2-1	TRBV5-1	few	CASSGTSGRSYNEQFF	TGCGCCAGCAGCGGGACTAGCGGGAGGTCCTACAATGAGCAGTTCTTC
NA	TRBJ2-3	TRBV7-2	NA	CASSPQITGTDTQYF	TGTGCCAGCAGCCCCCAAATTACAGGGACAGATACGCAGTATTTT
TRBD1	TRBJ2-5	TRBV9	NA	CASSDRGSETQYF	TGTGCCAGCAGCGACAGGGGATCGGAGACCCAGTACTTC
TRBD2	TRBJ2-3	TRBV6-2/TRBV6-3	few	CASSRVLLAGGTDTQYF	TGTGCCAGCAGTCGAGTCCTTCTAGCGGGGGGCACAGATACGCAGTATTTT